The clone carrying this T cell receptor beta chain has just one count. Its specificity is not known. Produced via immunoSEQ multiplex PCR; TCRdb's table is partial and in-frame only. The table lists some 88,000 clones, approximately 90% of them singletons, with 5.4% in the top ten. This sample was taken from a study of T cell responses to AZD1222 COVID-19 vaccine. Both about-4-week and about-12-week second-dose recipients were combined. In germline, CDR1 is MNHEY, CDR2 SVGAGI. The CDR3 covers 15 residues. V was clipped by 2 bases and J by 3 bases; unmatched bases: 5. Findings and limits, study-wide: Across spike, vaccine-associated CD4 TCRs were found, dominant at 160-218 and 743-854. Donors were largely white British and mainly female; clonal diversity was possibly underestimated. Vaccination with two AZD1222 doses was followed by a rise in Spike-specific TCR breadth and depth.

This receptor was obtained from an adult who received the AZD1222 COVID-19 vaccine. This chain links TRBV6-5 with TRBJ2-7; 9 bases are a match to TRBD2. Source: peripheral blood, taken 28 days after the second AZD1222 dose. The CDR3 sequence: CASSYALAGFYEQYF. The CDR3 DNA follows: TGTGCCAGCAGTTACGCGCTAGCGGGATTCTACGAGCAGTACTTC.